These 30 T cell receptor beta chains originate from one sample sequenced in a study of cytomegalovirus exposure and HLA in healthy donors. PCR involved 60 Vbeta and 13 Jbeta primers. TCRdb's copy holds only in-frame clones and misses some; the assay was immunoSEQ multiplex PCR. The sample lists some 120,000 clones, roughly 80% occurring once. Material for sequencing was PBMCs. The origin of the receptors is a male donor in good health and CMV-seropositive.

The chain couples TRBV21-1 to TRBJ1-5. TRBV21-1 is assigned pseudogene status. This CDR3 is built from 15 residues. The CDR3: CASSKAGRSNQPQHF. The CDR3 DNA reads as TGTGCCAGCAGCAAAGCAGGGAGGAGCAATCAGCCCCAGCATTTT.

The chain carries TRBV6-5 and TRBJ1-1, with a weak D call TRBD1 (5 bases). The V gene lost 4 bases and the J gene lost 2 bases, with 8 bases spanning the gap. CDR3 size: 13 residues. The germline CDR1 and CDR2 sequences are MNHEY and SVGAGI. The CDR3: CASSSTVNTEAFF. The CDR3 nucleotides are TGTGCCAGCAGTTCGACAGTAAACACTGAAGCTTTCTTT.

This clone was observed a handful of times. V is TRBV28 and J is TRBJ2-5; D remains unclear. The CDR3 has 12 amino acids. Germline loops: CDR1 MDHEN, CDR2 SYDVKM. V was cut by 6 bases and J by 5 bases, with 10 bases left in between. The CDR3 protein is CASSYSRETQYF. Written as DNA, the CDR3 is TGTGCCAGCAGCTACTCCCGGGAGACCCAGTACTTC.

The chain carries TRBV11-2 and TRBJ2-1, with 11 bases lining up with TRBD2. The V segment lost 5 bases and the J segment 8 bases; nucleotides outside the gene matches: 8. Per the germline V gene, CDR1 is SGHAT and CDR2 is FQNNGV. The CDR3 spans 15 residues. This CDR3 is CASSLTSGSSDEQFF. DNA for the CDR3: TGTGCCAGCAGCCTTACTAGCGGGAGTTCCGATGAGCAGTTCTTC.

The gene calls are TRBV6-1 and TRBJ1-5, with D uncertain. The CDR3 has 13 residues. From germline, CDR1 is MNHNS and CDR2 SASEGT. V was pared by 6 bases and J by 5 bases, with 11 bases between. In DNA form, the CDR3 reads TGTGCCAGCAGCCGGGAAAGAGATCAGCCCCAGCATTTT. Protein: CASSRERDQPQHF.

The table lists this clone with a few counts. V and J are TRBV19 and TRBJ2-5; a possible D gene is TRBD2 (6 bases). The CDR3 loop spans 13 amino acids. Germline CDR1 and CDR2: LNHDA and SQIVND (reference sequence). The V end was cut by 7 bases, the J end by 2 bases, with 11 bases between. CDR3 DNA: TGTGCCAGTAATAGGGGACTTCAAGAGACCCAGTACTTC. Its protein is CASNRGLQETQYF.

The CDR3 reads CASSQLRGREMYEQYF. CDR3 bases: TGTGCCAGCAGCCAACTCCGTGGGCGGGAGATGTACGAGCAGTACTTC. V and J are TRBV14 and TRBJ2-7, with 7 bases aligning to TRBD2. Germline CDR1 is SGHDN and CDR2 is FVKESK. This CDR3 has 16 residues. V was clipped by 2 bases and J by 4 bases; unmatched bases: 11.

The chain links TRBV2 to TRBJ1-1; weak D call: TRBD1 (6 bases). CDR3 length: 14 residues. CDR1 SNHLY and CDR2 FYNNEI come from the germline V gene. Trimming cost V 8 bases and J 1 base, with 14 bases left between them. The CDR3 sequence: CASRGGSPNTEAFF. CDR3 DNA sequence: TGTGCCAGCCGGGGGGGCTCTCCGAACACTGAAGCTTTCTTT.

This chain joins TRBV5-5 and TRBJ1-2; possibly TRBD1 for D (6 bases). Germline CDR1 and CDR2: SGHKS and YYEKEE (reference sequence). The CDR3 covers 13 residues. V was cut by 0 bases and J by 7 bases, with 10 bases left in between. CDR3 residues: CASSLEGGRGYTF. CDR3 coding DNA: TGTGCCAGCAGCTTGGAAGGGGGTCGTGGCTACACCTTC. The whole variable domain, filled in from reference TRBV5-5 and TRBJ1-2, reads DAGVTQSPTHLIKTRGQQVTLRCSPISGHKSVSWYQQVLGQGPQFIFQYYEKEERGRGNFPDRFSARQFPNYSSELNVNALLLGDSALYLCASSLEGGRGYTFGSGTRLTVV.

The CDR3 is CASAGEGTDTQYF. The CDR3, as DNA: TGTGCCAGCGCGGGAGAGGGCACAGATACGCAGTATTTT. The rearrangement uses TRBV6-4 and TRBJ2-3; 7 bases match TRBD2. The germline V gene encodes CDR1 MRHNA and CDR2 SNTAGT. This CDR3 contains 13 residues. Trimming at V came to 8 bases and at J to 1 base, leaving 3 bases not matched to a gene.

The chain is built from TRBV19 and TRBJ2-2, with D perhaps TRBD1 (5 bases). V was clipped by 11 bases and J by 0 bases, with 10 bases between them. The CDR3 has 13 residues. The germline gives CDR1 LNHDA, CDR2 SQIVND (reference sequence). The CDR3 sequence is CAGANANTGELFF. CDR3 nucleotides: TGTGCCGGGGCGAACGCGAACACCGGGGAGCTGTTTTTT.

The DNA for the CDR3 is TGTGCCAGCAGTTTACGCTCCCCGGGACAGGGGGCCTACGAGCAGTACTTC. This gives the protein CASSLRSPGQGAYEQYF. The chain joins TRBV27 to TRBJ2-5; 11 bases map to TRBD1. The tail of the sequence fits TRBJ2-7 better, so the J call may be wrong. This CDR3 contains 17 residues. Germline CDR1 reads MNHEY; CDR2 reads SMNVEV (reference sequence).

This clone turned up a few times. This chain joins TRBV7-2 and TRBJ2-7; 7 bases match TRBD2. The ends lost 1 base at V and 3 bases at J; junction bases unmatched: 9. Germline loops: CDR1 SGHTA, CDR2 FQGNSA. The CDR3 has 16 amino acids. This CDR3 reads CASSLDAFAGVYEQYF. The CDR3 nucleotides are TGTGCCAGCAGCTTAGACGCTTTCGCGGGGGTCTACGAGCAGTACTTC.

The rearrangement uses TRBV27 and TRBJ2-5; weak D call: TRBD2 (6 bases). Germline CDR1 reads MNHEY; CDR2 reads SMNVEV (reference sequence). V was trimmed by 4 bases and J by 0 bases, leaving 9 bases between them. The CDR3 runs 14 residues. The CDR3 DNA reads TGTGCCAGCAGTTCCGGACTAAACCAAGAGACCCAGTACTTC. Residues: CASSSGLNQETQYF.

This chain joins TRBV7-2 and TRBJ1-5; unclear D gene. CDR3 length equals 14 residues. V dropped 1 base and J dropped 4 bases, with 8 bases sitting between them. Germline V lookup: CDR1 SGHTA, CDR2 FQGNSA. The CDR3 is CASSLGRRNQPQHF. In nucleotides, the CDR3 is TGTGCCAGCAGCTTAGGGCGGCGGAATCAGCCCCAGCATTTT. Together with reference TRBV7-2 and TRBJ1-5, the CDR3 gives the full variable domain: GAGVSQSPSNKVTEKGKDVELRCDPISGHTALYWYRQSLGQGLEFLIYFQGNSAPDKSGLPSDRFSAERTGGSVSTLTIQRTQQEDSAVYLCASSLGRRNQPQHFGDGTRLSIL.

The V gene is TRBV11-3, the J gene TRBJ2-3, with D maybe TRBD2 (5 bases). The CDR3 totals 14 residues. With 8 bases removed from V and 0 bases from J, the gap between germline ends came to 12 bases. Germline values: CDR1 SGHNT, CDR2 YENEEA. DNA of the CDR3: TGTGCCAGCGCGAGGGCAGCAAGCACAGATACGCAGTATTTT. Protein sequence: CASARAASTDTQYF.

The table lists this clone with a few counts. The rearrangement joins TRBV27 to TRBJ2-1; 9 nucleotides align to TRBD2. V shed 3 bases, J shed 2 bases, and the junction held 5 bases outside the gene matches. Germline loops: CDR1 MNHEY, CDR2 SMNVEV (reference sequence). This CDR3 region has 16 residues. The DNA for the CDR3 is TGTGCCAGCAGTTTTGCTAGCGGGGACCCCTACAATGAGCAGTTCTTC. Translating it yields CASSFASGDPYNEQFF.

V usage is TRBV30 and J usage is TRBJ2-7, with 8 positions matching TRBD2. Losses at the gene ends were 4 bases for V and 3 bases for J; bases not matched to a gene: 5. CDR1 and CDR2 from the germline V gene are GTSNPN and SVGIG (reference sequence). The CDR3 extends over 13 amino acids. CDR3 in DNA: TGTGCCTGGAAGCGGGAGAATGACTACGAGCAGTACTTC. Translating gives CAWKRENDYEQYF.

The CDR3, as DNA: TGTGCCAGCAGCTTAACCCGACTATCCGGGGAGCTGTTTTTT. Its protein product is CASSLTRLSGELFF. The chain is built from TRBV7-3 and TRBJ2-2; weak D call: TRBD2 (5 bases). Germline V CDR1 and CDR2: SGHTA, FQGTGA. Between the trimmed V and J ends, which lost 0 bases and 6 bases, there was a span of 8 bases. The CDR3 consists of 14 residues.

In its sample, this clone was seen a few times. The genes are TRBV5-6 and TRBJ1-3; 9 bases are shared with TRBD1. Trimming removed 2 bases from V and 5 bases from J; junction bases left unmatched: 5. This CDR3 has 15 residues. The germline gives CDR1 SGHDT, CDR2 YYEEEE. The CDR3 sequence is CASSFGTGSRNTIYF. The CDR3 nucleotides are TGTGCCAGCAGCTTCGGGACAGGGAGCAGAAACACCATATATTTT.

The chain is built from TRBV13 and TRBJ2-3, with TRBD2 as a possible D gene (5 bases). V dropped 3 bases and J dropped 5 bases, with 18 bases sitting between them. The CDR3 has 16 amino acids. The germline V gene encodes CDR1 PRHDT and CDR2 FYEKMQ (reference sequence). This CDR3 is CASSFIASPGKDTQYF. CDR3 DNA sequence: TGTGCCAGCAGCTTCATAGCGTCCCCCGGTAAAGATACGCAGTATTTT.

The V gene is TRBV25-1, the J gene TRBJ2-5, with D perhaps TRBD2 (7 bases). The CDR3 is 16 residues long. Per the germline V gene, CDR1 is MGHDK and CDR2 is SYGVNS. V gave up 3 bases and J gave up 1 base, with 15 bases separating them. The CDR3 protein is CASSDVLRGGQETQYF. The DNA for the CDR3 is TGTGCCAGCAGTGATGTTTTGAGGGGGGGCCAAGAGACCCAGTACTTC.

The chain links TRBV27 to TRBJ1-2, with D tentatively TRBD1 (5 bases). CDR3 length: 16 amino acids. Trimming cost V 3 bases and J 3 bases, with 17 bases left between them. Germline lookup yields CDR1 MNHEY and CDR2 SMNVEV (reference sequence). The CDR3 DNA reads TGTGCCAGCAGTTTCGACCCTCAGGGAAGGGACTATGGCTACACCTTC. Its protein is CASSFDPQGRDYGYTF.

This clone was counted a few times. V is TRBV27 and J is TRBJ2-7; 8 bases fit TRBD2. There are 15 residues in the CDR3. J gave up 4 bases and V 7 bases, and 12 bases lay outside the gene matches. Germline CDR1 is MNHEY and CDR2 is SMNVEV (reference sequence). CDR3 DNA sequence: TGTGCCAGCACCCCGAGCGGGAGTCTAAAATACGAGCAGTACTTC. Translated, it gives CASTPSGSLKYEQYF.

The chain joins TRBV30 to TRBJ2-4; tentatively, D is TRBD1 (5 bases). This CDR3 has 13 amino acids. The germline CDR1 and CDR2 sequences are GTSNPN and SVGIG (reference sequence). Trimming took off 4 bases at V and 8 bases at J, with 15 bases between the two ends. In nucleotides, the CDR3 is TGTGCCTGGACGACAGTAAGAAGGGACATTCAGTACTTC. It is translated as CAWTTVRRDIQYF.

The chain recombines TRBV5-1 with TRBJ2-3; TRBD2 matches at 7 bases. Germline CDR1 reads SGHRS; CDR2 reads YFSETQ. The V segment lost 5 bases and the J segment 6 bases; nucleotides outside the gene matches: 12. CDR3 length: 15 residues. The CDR3: CASSWLGLGADTQYF. As DNA, the CDR3 is TGCGCCAGCAGTTGGTTAGGACTAGGTGCGGATACGCAGTATTTT.

The gene calls are TRBV7-6 and TRBJ2-7, with 7 positions matching TRBD2. Germline loops: CDR1 SGHVS, CDR2 FNYEAQ. Germline trimming cut 6 bases from V and 0 bases from J; bases unmatched to any gene: 5. The CDR3 is 14 amino acids. The CDR3 protein is CASSATSASYEQYF. Written as DNA, the CDR3 is TGTGCCAGCAGTGCCACTAGCGCCTCCTACGAGCAGTACTTC.

V and J are TRBV10-3 and TRBJ2-3; D is ambiguous. The CDR3 consists of 14 residues. V lost 7 bases and J 0 bases, leaving 11 bases between the germline ends. CDR1 ENHRY and CDR2 SYGVKD come from the germline V gene. The CDR3 region has the DNA TGTGCCATCACCGTACAACCTAGCACAGATACGCAGTATTTT. It codes for CAITVQPSTDTQYF.

This chain uses TRBV19 with TRBJ1-5, with 8 bases matching TRBD1. The CDR3 is made up of 13 amino acids. CDR1 and CDR2 from the germline V gene are LNHDA and SQIVND (reference sequence). Trimming removed 7 bases from V and 6 bases from J; junction bases left unmatched: 5. The CDR3 region is CASNQGASQPQHF. CDR3 DNA sequence: TGTGCCAGTAACCAGGGGGCAAGTCAGCCCCAGCATTTT.

This clone was counted once. One junction end does not reproduce the germline sequence, and a read error may be involved. The chain carries TRBV7-9 and TRBJ1-2; 7 bases are shared with TRBD1. Germline V CDR1 and CDR2: SEHNR, FQNEAQ (reference sequence). The CDR3 length is 15 residues. The CDR3 reads CASSLPETGTYGCTF. The CDR3, as DNA: TGTGCCAGCAGCTTACCGGAGACAGGGACCTATGGCTGCACCTTC.